Given below is one TCR beta chain in context. What this receptor recognizes is not known. No per-base quality is available; no much larger clone lies one base away. These data are taken from a study of shared clonotypes between healthy human individuals (dated by TCRdb to between 2020 and 2021). For context, the study as a whole: A few men and a couple of women, aged 18 to 49 years, made up the cohort. Different laboratories and diverse techniques were used to prepare libraries and sequence TCR repertoires, to increase sequencing depth and limit assay-specific biases. Per donor, leukapheresis produced somewhere between about 0.9 and 9.5 billion PBMCs. Per donor, three plates each were used for CD4 naive and CD4 memory, two for CD8 naive, and one for CD8 memory. To estimate repertoire size and how much clonotypes are shared between individuals, the study performed deep sequencing of blood TCR repertoires from a few healthy adults. Broader findings and caveats from the paper: Across a handful of donors, roughly 5% of naive CD4, 3% to 4% of naive CD8, 2.3% of memory CD4, and approximately 0.4% of memory CD8 clonotypes were shared. Sampling was restricted to blood, and TCR repertoires in tissue are likely to differ from TCR repertoires in blood. Pairwise subsampling indicated that sequencing depth was expected to affect the degree of clonotype sharing among donors. The genetic and exposure-history diversity represented was limited by the small number of donors. Clonotypes shared by all four sorted-subset donors showed higher generation probabilities than non-shared clonotypes. Incomplete sequencing was indicated by rarefaction of sorted-subset datasets, despite the large sequencing depth. Estimated clonotype richness was generally larger for naive than for memory subsets.

Using the deep immunoSEQ assay, TCR CDR3 regions were amplified from genomic DNA by multiplex PCR. Extracted genomic DNA from each cell subset was spread evenly across all wells of several immunoSEQ 96-well plates, with each plate serving as a replicate. For sorted subsets, each replicate PCR was loaded with around 220 ng genomic DNA, equivalent to 30,000 to 35,000 T cell genomes. Purified libraries were measured with a Qubit 3.0 fluorometer, size-checked on a Bioanalyzer 2100, and measured again with the KAPA Library Quantification kit. Every immunoSEQ 96-well plate was sequenced on a separate single-read 150-cycle Illumina NextSeq 550 flow cell. The paper's data handling went like this. Because the immunoSEQ output held only junctional sequences and lacked quality scores, the filtering could not match the filtering applied to full-length reads. To assign V/J genes and CDR3, sequences were annotated against IMGT germline references using PyIR, a Python wrapper for IgBLAST v1.9. Reads were removed for weak V/J assignments (E-value above 1e-6), missing CDR3, stop codons, out-of-frame junctions, or ambiguous translated residues. V3J clonotypes were defined as sequences sharing an identical inferred V gene, J gene, and CDR3 amino acid sequence. The percentage overlap between two repertoires was calculated by dividing the number of shared unique clonotypes by the size of the smaller repertoire. Repertoire richness was assessed with RTK rarefaction, the Chao1 estimator, and Recon v2.1 estimates of unobserved clonotypes. For all TCRbeta clonotypes obtained by the gDNA method from several donors, generation probabilities were computed with OLGA. This immuneACCESS table, as held by TCRdb, lists in-frame sequences with V and J called but not all clones. Of the missing ones, under half trace to an unresolved V gene in checked studies; the others have no known cause. V, J and clone size are taken as reported in that table, and D and trimming were inferred from the DNA itself. Within this sample are millions of clones, with approximately 93% of them counted one time only. Of the sample, under 0.45% is held by the ten largest clones.

The junction shows trimming of 1 base on V and 3 bases on J, plus 9 bases between the germline ends. Counted from cysteine to phenylalanine, this CDR3 has 14 amino acids. Here the CDR3 DNA is all that survives: 42 bases in frame from base 1. The germline V gene gives CDR1 as SGHTA and CDR2 as FQGNSA. The donors were healthy, HIV-negative adults who had no recently reported acute infections or vaccinations. All donors were Caucasian adults living in Nashville, Tennessee, USA. Magnetic negative selection was used to enrich CD4+ T cells, after which naive cells were positively selected on CD45RA and the negative fraction became the memory subset. Blood was collected by leukapheresis, and PBMCs were isolated by Ficoll-Histopaque density gradient centrifugation and then cryopreserved in liquid nitrogen vapor phase. Analytical flow cytometry was used to check the purity and quantity of each magnetically sorted T cell population. Genomic DNA was isolated from each sorted fraction and quantified by UV absorbance on a Nanodrop 2000c.

The receptor was isolated from a man aged 18-30 years in good health. Some clones in this sample may be carry-over from other donors' samples. Sequencing was performed on naive CD4+ T cells from PBMCs. The sample's cell subset or site, from its label and the paper: CD45RA+ positively selected. The V gene is TRBV7-2 and the J gene is TRBJ1-1, with a tentative D gene TRBD1 over 5 matching bases. The DNA sequence follows: TGTGCCAGCAGCTTAGTCGACAGCCACACTGAAGCTTTCTTT. It specifies CASSLVDSHTEAFF.